The entry that follows covers one T cell receptor beta chain sequence. The CDR3 contains 16 residues. Looked up from germline, CDR1 is SGHDT and CDR2 is YYEEEE. Unmatched junction bases numbered 8, after V lost 4 bases and J lost 1 base. The data originate from a study of blood T cell repertoires in COVID-19. Study details: COVID-19 samples collected from the United States, Italy and Spain covered acute and convalescent phases. PBMCs, B-cell-depleted T cells, or T cells provided the cDNA or gDNA that made up the material.

Living in 20 to 30 US areas, the participants were between roughly 18 and 89 years of age. Self-reported history from a screening survey and questionnaire set each donor's cohort. Assay used: immunoSEQ multiplex PCR; TCRdb lists only in-frame clones, some missing. The sample carries 150,000 to 200,000 clones, 75% to 85% recorded once. The sequenced sample consisted of PBMCs or T cells enriched from blood (not recorded which). This clonotype originated in a man aged 35-49 years who had recovered from COVID-19. The chain recombines TRBV5-6 with TRBJ2-3; 8 positions match TRBD1. CDR3 residues: CASSRIGTGRTDTQYF. The CDR3 coding sequence is TGTGCCAGCAGCCGAATTGGGACAGGTCGCACAGATACGCAGTATTTT.